This T cell receptor beta chain is from a study of blood T cell repertoires in COVID-19. Study-wide background: Material from acute and convalescent COVID-19 was sourced from the United States, Italy and Spain. PBMCs, B-cell-depleted T cells, or T cells were the source of the cDNA or gDNA that made up the material.

The CDR3 is 15 amino acids. Trimming removed 4 bases from V and 4 bases from J; junction bases left unmatched: 7. CDR1 is KGHSH and CDR2 is LQKENI in the germline V gene. In the study's own analysis: By means of reference gene primer amplification, nucleated cell counts were estimated. Here immunoSEQ multiplex PCR was the method, and the copy in TCRdb shows in-frame clones only, minus some. V, J and clone size are taken as reported in that table, and D and trimming were inferred from the DNA itself. The sample lists 130,000 to 150,000 clones, 84% occurring once. This clone was observed once. The V gene is TRBV18, the J gene TRBJ2-7, with 10 bases fitting TRBD1. The sequenced material came from peripheral blood. This clonotype was sampled from a human donor in a cohort sampled during active COVID-19. The CDR3 spells CASSRSGTGAYEQYF. Written as DNA, the CDR3 is TGTGCCAGCTCACGTTCCGGGACAGGGGCGTACGAGCAGTACTTC.